Below, 21 T cell receptor beta chains from the same sample are listed, as sequenced in a study of T cells in women clearing cervical HPV infection. The table came from immunoSEQ multiplex PCR; TCRdb's copy has only in-frame clones and leaves some out. The sample has about 30,000 clones. The sample consisted of blood buffy coat. The receptors come from a woman aged 18 to 75 with a cervical HPV16 infection that either progressed to CIN3+ or cleared (not recorded which).

The CDR3 sequence: CSARANERGEWETQYF. The DNA read from the CDR3 is TGCAGTGCTAGAGCAAACGAGCGGGGGGAGTGGGAGACC. The chain recombines TRBV20-1 with TRBJ2-5, with 9 bases that match TRBD2. The sequence runs out 3 residues before the end of the CDR3; the remainder is reconstructed from the germline J gene. With V trimmed by 1 base and J by 5 bases, 11 bases remained unmatched. Germline V gene sequence: CDR1 DFQATT, CDR2 SNEGSKA (reference sequence). The CDR3 has 16 amino acids.

Turning to this clone: The sequenced fragment ends 3 residues before the CDR3 boundary, so the rest is inferred from the germline J gene. The rearrangement uses TRBV6-2 or TRBV6-3 and TRBJ1-1; 8 bases match TRBD1. Trimming cost V 6 bases and J 4 bases; bases outside gene matches: 1. Germline CDR1 is MNHEY and CDR2 is SVGEGT. CDR3 length equals 12 residues. CDR3 DNA, as far as it was read: TGTGCCAGCAGCACAGGGGGCACTGAA. As protein: CASSTGGTE. The full CDR3 is CASSTGGTEAFF.

A note on this clone: From the germline J gene comes the end of the CDR3, since the read stops 3 residues before it. V and J are TRBV7-9 and TRBJ2-7; 11 nucleotides match TRBD2. This CDR3 has 15 residues. The V gene's germline CDR1 is SEHNR and CDR2 FQNEAQ (reference sequence). Trimming took 3 bases from V and 2 from J; bases not matched to a gene: 3. CDR3 in amino acids: CASSFLAGGAYEQYF. The DNA read from the CDR3 is TGTGCCAGCAGCTTCCTAGCGGGGGGTGCCTACGAG. The whole variable domain, remainder taken from reference TRBV7-9 and TRBJ2-7, is DTGVSQNPRHKITKRGQNVTFRCDPISEHNRLYWYRQTLGQGPEFLTYFQNEAQLEKSRLLSDRFSAERPKGSFSTLEIQRTEQGDSAMYLCASSFLAGGAYEQYFGPGTRLTVT.

The DNA read from the CDR3 is TGCAGTGCTCCTAAGCCCGAGGGTCGCGAG. Its protein is CSAPKPEGRE. The entire CDR3 sequence reads CSAPKPEGREQYF. The rearrangement joins TRBV20-1 to TRBJ2-7; a weak D match, TRBD2 (5 bases). The observed sequence ends 3 residues before the CDR3 terminus, with the missing tail filled in from the germline J gene. CDR3 length: 13 amino acids. Germline V gives CDR1 DFQATT, CDR2 SNEGSKA (reference sequence). V gave up 5 bases and J gave up 6 bases, with 17 bases separating them.

Notes on this clone: The DNA ends 3 residues before the CDR3 does, and the rest of the CDR3 is filled in from the germline J gene. The chain recombines TRBV30 with TRBJ1-1, with 8 positions matching TRBD1. The trim removed 8 bases at V and 6 bases at J, leaving 8 bases unmatched. The CDR3 extends over 12 amino acids. Germline loops: CDR1 GTSNPN, CDR2 SVGIG (reference sequence). The covered CDR3 bases are TGTGCCGGATTACAGGGGGTCGCTGAA. Protein: CAGLQGVAE. The entire CDR3 protein reads CAGLQGVAEAFF.

On this clone: The CDR3 end falls 3 residues outside the read, so it is completed with the germline J gene. The chain employs TRBV5-1 and TRBJ2-7; 8 bases agree with TRBD1. This CDR3 spans 15 amino acids. CDR1 is SGHRS, CDR2 YFSETQ, per germline. The junction had 6 bases not matched to a gene; V was cut back by 4 bases and J by 0 bases. This CDR3 is CASSKDRANSYEQYF. The part of the CDR3 DNA that was read is TGCGCCAGCAGCAAGGACAGGGCAAACTCCTACGAG.

With respect to this clone: Read sequence stops 3 residues before the CDR3 end, and the germline J gene provides the missing end. This chain joins TRBV9 and TRBJ2-5; 9 nucleotides agree with TRBD2. This CDR3 is 15 amino acids long. V was pared by 3 bases and J by 5 bases, with 8 bases of the junction left unmatched. Germline assignment: CDR1 SGDLS and CDR2 YYNGEE. CDR3 DNA (partial): TGTGCCAGCAGCGAGGGGACTAGCAATCGGGAGACC. It codes for CASSEGTSNRET. The full CDR3 reads CASSEGTSNRETQYF.

As to this clone: The read finishes 3 residues shy of the CDR3 end, and the germline J gene is used to complete it. This rearrangement joins TRBV12-3 or TRBV12-4 to TRBJ2-1; 7 positions agree with TRBD2. Trimming took 3 bases from V and 5 from J; bases not matched to a gene: 4. This CDR3 comprises 14 residues. Incomplete CDR3 DNA: TGTGCCAGCAGTTTCCGGCGGGGGAACAATGAG. This codes for CASSFRRGNNE. The entire CDR3 protein is CASSFRRGNNEQFF.

On this clone: The read terminates 3 residues before the CDR3 end, so the remaining end is supplied by the germline J gene. V usage is TRBV5-8 and J usage is TRBJ2-5; 10 nucleotides line up with TRBD2. Germline V gives CDR1 SGHTS, CDR2 YDEGEE. Trimming at V came to 4 bases and at J to 5 bases, leaving 5 bases not matched to a gene. The CDR3 covers 14 residues. CDR3 DNA (partial): TGTGCCAGCAGCCCGGGGACTAGCGTTGAGACC. Protein: CASSPGTSVET. The whole CDR3 protein reads CASSPGTSVETQYF.

Concerning this clone: The read terminates 3 residues before the CDR3 end, so the remaining end is supplied by the germline J gene. This chain links TRBV5-1 with TRBJ2-5; TRBD1 might be the D (6 bases). The CDR3 sequence is 15 residues long. V shed 0 bases and J shed 2 bases, with 11 bases lying between them. Germline V lookup: CDR1 SGHRS, CDR2 YFSETQ. CDR3 loop: CASSLVWGPQETQYF. The DNA read from the CDR3 is TGCGCCAGCAGCTTGGTTTGGGGGCCACAAGAGACC. The whole variable domain, remainder taken from reference TRBV5-1 and TRBJ2-5, is KAGVTQTPRYLIKTRGQQVTLSCSPISGHRSVSWYQQTPGQGLQFLFEYFSETQRNKGNFPGRFSGRQFSNSRSEMNVSTLELGDSALYLCASSLVWGPQETQYFGPGTRLLVL.

With regard to this clone: The read stops 3 residues short of the end of the CDR3; the missing end is completed from the germline J gene. The chain uses TRBV5-4 and TRBJ2-3, with 8 bases that match TRBD2. Germline CDR1 and CDR2: SGHNT and YYREEE (reference sequence). J lost 3 bases, V lost 2 bases, and 2 bases had no gene match. The length of the CDR3 is 14 residues. CDR3 bases read: TGTGCCAGCAGCTTCGGGGGGGCTACAGATACG. It encodes CASSFGGATDT. The full CDR3 protein reads CASSFGGATDTQYF.

On this clone itself: Read sequence stops 3 residues before the CDR3 end, and the germline J gene provides the missing end. This sequence joins TRBV6-2 or TRBV6-3 and TRBJ1-5; 9 bases fit TRBD1. V gave up 6 bases and J gave up 1 base; unmatched junction bases: 4. The CDR3 extends over 15 amino acids. From germline, CDR1 is MNHEY and CDR2 SVGEGT. CDR3 bases read: TGTGCCAGCAGGGACAGGGGAGCGAGCAATCAGCCC. Residues: CASRDRGASNQP. The CDR3, in full, reads CASRDRGASNQPQHF.

Partial CDR3 DNA: TGTGCCAGCAGACCCGGTCGGGGGAGCTTCACCGGGGAG. Translation: CASRPGRGSFTGE. The CDR3 in full is CASRPGRGSFTGELFF. The V and J genes are TRBV7-6 and TRBJ2-2; tentative D call: TRBD2 (6 bases). Read coverage stops 3 residues before the CDR3 terminus; the germline J gene supplies the remainder. This CDR3 is 16 amino acids long. Trimming took 6 bases from V and 4 from J, leaving 18 bases between them. Germline V CDR1 and CDR2: SGHVS, FNYEAQ.

Comments on this clone: The read terminates 3 residues ahead of where the CDR3 ends, so the germline J gene completes it. The chain links TRBV13 to TRBJ1-3; D gene ambiguous. Trimming removed 5 bases from V and 4 bases from J, with 6 bases in between. In germline, CDR1 is PRHDT, CDR2 FYEKMQ (reference sequence). There are 12 residues in the CDR3. The CDR3 reads CASSQVGNTIYF. The covered CDR3 bases are TGTGCCAGCAGCCAGGTCGGAAACACC.

In regard to this clone: Read sequence stops 3 residues before the CDR3 end, and the germline J gene provides the missing end. Other DNA sequences in the sample encode the same CDR3. The rearrangement links TRBV5-1 to TRBJ1-3; weak D call: TRBD1 (5 bases). The germline gives CDR1 SGHRS, CDR2 YFSETQ. CDR3 length: 14 amino acids. V dropped 4 bases and J dropped 0 bases, with 8 bases sitting between them. CDR3 protein: CASSPDSSGNTIYF. The CDR3 bases that were read are TGCGCCAGCAGCCCAGACAGCTCTGGAAACACC.

To note about this clone: The observed sequence ends 3 residues before the CDR3 terminus, with the missing tail filled in from the germline J gene. The chain has TRBV7-8 and TRBJ1-2; perhaps TRBD1 as D (5 bases). Between the trimmed V and J ends, which lost 3 bases and 2 bases, there was a span of 10 bases. Germline CDR1 is SGHVS and CDR2 is FQNEAQ. CDR3 length: 14 amino acids. The CDR3 sequence: CASSFDSSNYGYTF. CDR3 bases read: TGTGCCAGCAGCTTTGACAGCTCAAACTATGGC. Using reference TRBV7-8 and TRBJ1-2 for the parts outside the CDR3, the full variable domain is GAGVSQSPRYKVAKRGQDVALRCDPISGHVSLFWYQQALGQGPEFLTYFQNEAQLDKSGLPSDRFFAERPEGSVSTLKIQRTQQEDSAVYLCASSFDSSNYGYTFGSGTRLTVV.

On this clone itself: The CDR3 extends 3 residues past the end of the read, so its final part is completed from the germline J gene. The chain recombines TRBV14 with TRBJ2-4; TRBD2 agrees at 14 bases. CDR3 size: 15 residues. The V gene end was trimmed by 6 bases and the J gene end by 8 bases; junction bases not matched to a gene: 6. In germline, CDR1 is SGHDN, CDR2 FVKESK. The CDR3 is CASSPTSGGVHIQYF. Partial CDR3 DNA: TGTGCCAGCAGTCCGACTAGCGGGGGGGTCCACATT.

For this clone: The CDR3 extends 3 residues past the end of the read, so its final part is completed from the germline J gene. The chain links TRBV4-2 to TRBJ2-5; D remains ambiguous. The CDR3 extends over 14 amino acids. Trimming took 1 base from V and 1 from J, leaving 7 bases between them. Looked up from germline, CDR1 is LGHNA and CDR2 is YNFKEQ. The DNA read from the CDR3 is TGTGCCAGCAGCCAAGGAGGTCGCCAAGAGACC. It encodes CASSQGGRQET. The entire CDR3 sequence reads CASSQGGRQETQYF.

About this clone itself: The CDR3 goes on 3 residues after the read ends, and that part is filled in from the germline J gene. J is TRBJ1-2 and V is TRBV2; D gene unclear. This CDR3 spans 11 amino acids. Per germline, CDR1 SNHLY and CDR2 FYNNEI. CDR3 loop: CASSVAPDYTF. The CDR3 bases that were read are TGTGCCAGCAGCGTAGCCCCCGAC.

Partial CDR3 DNA: TGTGCCAGCAGCCCCCTAGCGATTGGGGAG. Its protein product is CASSPLAIGE. The full CDR3 protein is CASSPLAIGELFF. The rearrangement joins TRBV7-9 to TRBJ2-2; D possibly corresponds to TRBD2 (6 bases). Read data end 3 residues before the CDR3 end; the end is taken from the germline J gene. Trimming took off 5 bases at V and 8 bases at J, with 12 bases between the two ends. CDR1 and CDR2 (germline): SEHNR, FQNEAQ (reference sequence). CDR3 length: 13 residues.

Concerning this clone: Read sequence stops 3 residues before the CDR3 end, and the germline J gene provides the missing end. The V gene is TRBV20-1, the J gene TRBJ1-1; 7 bases align to TRBD1. V shed 0 bases, J shed 5 bases, and the junction held 6 bases outside the gene matches. The CDR3 sequence is 14 residues long. In germline, CDR1 is DFQATT, CDR2 SNEGSKA (reference sequence). The part of the CDR3 DNA that was read is TGCAGTGCTAGAGATGGGCAGGGGGGAACTGAA. It codes for CSARDGQGGTE. The whole CDR3 reads CSARDGQGGTEAFF.